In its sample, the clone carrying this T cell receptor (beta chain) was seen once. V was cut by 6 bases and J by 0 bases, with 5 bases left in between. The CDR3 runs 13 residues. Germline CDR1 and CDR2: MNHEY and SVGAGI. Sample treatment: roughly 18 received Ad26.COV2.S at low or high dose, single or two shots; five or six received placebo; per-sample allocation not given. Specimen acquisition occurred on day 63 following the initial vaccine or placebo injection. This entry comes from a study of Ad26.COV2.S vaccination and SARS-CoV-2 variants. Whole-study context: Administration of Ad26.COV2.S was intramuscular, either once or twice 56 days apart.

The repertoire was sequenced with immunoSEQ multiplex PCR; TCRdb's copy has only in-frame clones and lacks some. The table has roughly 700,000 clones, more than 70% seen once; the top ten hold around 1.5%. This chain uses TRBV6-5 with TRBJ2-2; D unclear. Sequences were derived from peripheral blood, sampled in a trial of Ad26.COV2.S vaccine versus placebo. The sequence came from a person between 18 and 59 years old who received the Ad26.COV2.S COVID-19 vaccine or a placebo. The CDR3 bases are TGTGCCAGCAGGGGGACGAACACCGGGGAGCTGTTTTTT. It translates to CASRGTNTGELFF.